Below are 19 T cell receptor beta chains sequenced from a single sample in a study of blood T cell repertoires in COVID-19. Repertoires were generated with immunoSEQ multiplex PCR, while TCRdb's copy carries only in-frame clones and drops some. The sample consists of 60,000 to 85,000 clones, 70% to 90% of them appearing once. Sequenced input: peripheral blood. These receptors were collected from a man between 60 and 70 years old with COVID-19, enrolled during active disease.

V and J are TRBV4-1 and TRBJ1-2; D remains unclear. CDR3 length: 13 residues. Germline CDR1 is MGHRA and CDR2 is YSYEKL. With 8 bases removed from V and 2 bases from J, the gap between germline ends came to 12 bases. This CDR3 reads CASSGSENYGYTF. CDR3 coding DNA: TGCGCCAGCTCGGGATCGGAAAACTATGGCTACACCTTC.

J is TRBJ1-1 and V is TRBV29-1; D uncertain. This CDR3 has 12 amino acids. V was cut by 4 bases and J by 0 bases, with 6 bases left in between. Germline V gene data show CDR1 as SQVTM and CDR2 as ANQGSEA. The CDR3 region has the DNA TGCAGCGTTGCCAGGATGAACACTGAAGCTTTCTTT. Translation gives CSVARMNTEAFF.

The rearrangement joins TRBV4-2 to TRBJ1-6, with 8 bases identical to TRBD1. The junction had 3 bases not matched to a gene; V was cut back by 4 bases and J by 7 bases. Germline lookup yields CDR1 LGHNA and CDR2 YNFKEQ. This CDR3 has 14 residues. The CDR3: CASSRGQGNSPLHF. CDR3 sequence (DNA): TGTGCCAGCAGCCGCGGACAGGGCAATTCACCCCTCCACTTT.

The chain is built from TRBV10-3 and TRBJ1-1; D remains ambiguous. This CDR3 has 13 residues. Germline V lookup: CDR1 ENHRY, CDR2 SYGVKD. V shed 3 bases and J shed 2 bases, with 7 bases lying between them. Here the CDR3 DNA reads TGTGCCATCAGTGACGCAGGTAACACTGAAGCTTTCTTT. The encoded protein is CAISDAGNTEAFF.

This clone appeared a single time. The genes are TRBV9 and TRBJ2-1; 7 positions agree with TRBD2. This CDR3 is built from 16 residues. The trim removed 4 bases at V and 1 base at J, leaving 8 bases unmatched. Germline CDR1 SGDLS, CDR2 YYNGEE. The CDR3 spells CASSSLPGGSYNEQFF. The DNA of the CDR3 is TGTGCCAGCAGCTCCCTTCCGGGAGGTTCCTACAATGAGCAGTTCTTC.

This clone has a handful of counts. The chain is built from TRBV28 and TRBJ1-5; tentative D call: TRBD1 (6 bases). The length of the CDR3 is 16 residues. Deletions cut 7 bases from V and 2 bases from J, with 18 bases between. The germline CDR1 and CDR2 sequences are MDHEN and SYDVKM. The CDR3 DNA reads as TGTGCCAGCACACCTTCGCGGGGGCACGGCAATCAGCCCCAGCATTTT. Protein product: CASTPSRGHGNQPQHF.

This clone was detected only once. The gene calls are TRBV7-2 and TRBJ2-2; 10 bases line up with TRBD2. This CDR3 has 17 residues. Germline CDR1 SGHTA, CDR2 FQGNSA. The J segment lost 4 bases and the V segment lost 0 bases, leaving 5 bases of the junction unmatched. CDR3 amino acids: CASSLADTSGTTGELFF. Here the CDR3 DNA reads TGTGCCAGCAGCTTAGCGGACACTAGCGGGACCACCGGGGAGCTGTTTTTT. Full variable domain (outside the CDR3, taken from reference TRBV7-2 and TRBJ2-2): GAGVSQSPSNKVTEKGKDVELRCDPISGHTALYWYRQSLGQGLEFLIYFQGNSAPDKSGLPSDRFSAERTGGSVSTLTIQRTQQEDSAVYLCASSLADTSGTTGELFFGEGSRLTVL.

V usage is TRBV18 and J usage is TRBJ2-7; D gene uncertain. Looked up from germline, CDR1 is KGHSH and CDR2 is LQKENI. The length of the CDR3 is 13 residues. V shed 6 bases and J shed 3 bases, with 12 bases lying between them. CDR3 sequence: CASSPGNSYEQYF. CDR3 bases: TGTGCCAGCTCCCCAGGTAACAGCTACGAGCAGTACTTC.

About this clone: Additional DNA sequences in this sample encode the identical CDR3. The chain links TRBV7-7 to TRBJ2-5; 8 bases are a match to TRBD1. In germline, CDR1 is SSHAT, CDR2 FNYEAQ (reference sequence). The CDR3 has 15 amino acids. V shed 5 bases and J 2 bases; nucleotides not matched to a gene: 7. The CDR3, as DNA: TGTGCCAGCAGCACCGGACAGGGTGGACAAGAGACCCAGTACTTC. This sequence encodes CASSTGQGGQETQYF.

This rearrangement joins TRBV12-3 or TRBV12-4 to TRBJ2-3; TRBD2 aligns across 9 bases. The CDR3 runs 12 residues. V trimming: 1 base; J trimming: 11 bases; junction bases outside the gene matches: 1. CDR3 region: CASSLVAGEQYF. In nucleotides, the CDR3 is TGTGCCAGCAGTTTAGTAGCGGGGGAGCAGTATTTT.

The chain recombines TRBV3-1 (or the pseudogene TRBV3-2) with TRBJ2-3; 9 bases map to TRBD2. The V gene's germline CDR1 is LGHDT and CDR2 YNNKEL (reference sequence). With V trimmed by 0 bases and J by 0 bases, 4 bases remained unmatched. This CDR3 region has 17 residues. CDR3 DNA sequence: TGTGCCAGCAGCCAAGATTTCAGCGGGGGGAGCACAGATACGCAGTATTTT. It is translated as CASSQDFSGGSTDTQYF.

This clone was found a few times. The CDR3 loop reads CASSLGYASGRTYNEQFF. The CDR3 bases are TGCGCCAGCAGCTTGGGATACGCTAGCGGGAGGACCTACAATGAGCAGTTCTTC. V usage is TRBV5-1 and J usage is TRBJ2-1; the match to TRBD2 covers 11 bases. With V trimmed by 0 bases and J by 2 bases, 7 bases remained unmatched. Germline CDR1 is SGHRS and CDR2 is YFSETQ. The CDR3 sequence is 18 residues long.

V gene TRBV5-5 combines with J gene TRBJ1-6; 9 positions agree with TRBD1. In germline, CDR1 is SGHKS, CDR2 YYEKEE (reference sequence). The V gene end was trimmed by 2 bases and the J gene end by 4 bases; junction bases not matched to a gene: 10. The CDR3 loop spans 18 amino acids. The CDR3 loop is CASSLTGTGRFYNSPLHF. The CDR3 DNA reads TGTGCCAGCAGCTTAACCGGGACAGGGAGATTTTATAATTCACCCCTCCACTTT. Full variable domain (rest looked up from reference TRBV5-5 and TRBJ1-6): DAGVTQSPTHLIKTRGQQVTLRCSPISGHKSVSWYQQVLGQGPQFIFQYYEKEERGRGNFPDRFSARQFPNYSSELNVNALLLGDSALYLCASSLTGTGRFYNSPLHFGNGTRLTVT.

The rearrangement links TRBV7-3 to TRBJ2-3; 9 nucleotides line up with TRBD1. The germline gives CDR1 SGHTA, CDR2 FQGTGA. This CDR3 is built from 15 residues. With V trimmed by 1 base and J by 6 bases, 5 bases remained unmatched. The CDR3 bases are TGTGCCAGCAGCTTAAAAACAGGGGGCTGGGATACGCAGTATTTT. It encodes CASSLKTGGWDTQYF. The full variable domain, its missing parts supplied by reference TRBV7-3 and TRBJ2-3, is GAGVSQTPSNKVTEKGKYVELRCDPISGHTALYWYRQSLGQGPEFLIYFQGTGAADDSGLPNDRFFAVRPEGSVSTLKIQRTERGDSAVYLCASSLKTGGWDTQYFGPGTRLTVL.

This chain's CDR3 is CVRSFPTSRSTDTQYF. CDR3 in DNA: TGTGTCAGAAGCTTCCCGACTAGCAGAAGCACAGATACGCAGTATTTT. The chain uses TRBV7-5 and TRBJ2-3; whether TRBD2, the table's D call, matches the DNA was not checked. TRBV7-5 is a documented pseudogene. This CDR3 is built from 16 residues.

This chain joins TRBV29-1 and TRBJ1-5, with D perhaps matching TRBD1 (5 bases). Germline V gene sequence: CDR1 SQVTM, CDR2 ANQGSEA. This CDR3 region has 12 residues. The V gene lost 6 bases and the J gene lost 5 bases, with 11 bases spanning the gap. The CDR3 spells CSVGDLDQPQHF. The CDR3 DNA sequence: TGCAGCGTAGGGGATCTGGATCAGCCCCAGCATTTT.

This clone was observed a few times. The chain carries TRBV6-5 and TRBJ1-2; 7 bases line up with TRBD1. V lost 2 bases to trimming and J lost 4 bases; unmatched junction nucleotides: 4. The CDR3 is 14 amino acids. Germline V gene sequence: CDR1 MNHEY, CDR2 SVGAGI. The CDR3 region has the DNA TGTGCCAGCAGTTACGCAGGGGGAGGCTATGGCTACACCTTC. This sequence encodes CASSYAGGGYGYTF.

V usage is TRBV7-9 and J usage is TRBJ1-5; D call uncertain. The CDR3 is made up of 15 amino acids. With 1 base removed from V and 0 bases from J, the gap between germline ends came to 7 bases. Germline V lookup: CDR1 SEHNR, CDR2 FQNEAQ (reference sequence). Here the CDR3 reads CASSLGEHSNQPQHF. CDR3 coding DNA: TGTGCCAGCAGCTTAGGAGAGCATAGCAATCAGCCCCAGCATTTT.

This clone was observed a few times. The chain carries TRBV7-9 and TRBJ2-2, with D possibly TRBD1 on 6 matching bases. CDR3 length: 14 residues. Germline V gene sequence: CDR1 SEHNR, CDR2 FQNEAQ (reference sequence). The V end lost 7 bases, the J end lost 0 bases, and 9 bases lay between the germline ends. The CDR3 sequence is CASMDRTNTGELFF. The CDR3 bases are TGTGCCAGCATGGACAGAACGAACACCGGGGAGCTGTTTTTT.